Following are 27 T cell receptor beta chains from one sample sequenced in a study of blood T cells in healthy people across ages. For the second PCR, which ran for about 6 to 11 cycles, a sample-barcoded 5' primer and a J-beta primer mix were used. TCRdb reanalysed the 5' RACE reads using MiXCR and keeps one entry per CDR3 protein. Among 730,000 or so distinct CDR3 sequences listed, roughly 47% were seen once. The specimen sequenced was blood. All receptors come from a woman aged 55-75 years in good health.

V usage is TRBV30 and J usage is TRBJ2-3, with 9 bases lining up with TRBD2. The CDR3 sequence is 15 residues long. Germline assignment: CDR1 GTSNPN and CDR2 SVGIG (reference sequence). Trimming at V came to 0 bases and at J to 4 bases, leaving 5 bases not matched to a gene. The CDR3 sequence is CAWSVRGGAADTQYF. The CDR3 bases are TGTGCCTGGAGTGTACGCGGGGGGGCGGCAGATACGCAGTATTTT.

This clonotype came up a few times. Here the CDR3 DNA reads TGTGCCAGCAGCATAGACAGATATGAAAAACTGTTTTTT. It is translated as CASSIDRYEKLFF. The chain has TRBV6-6 and TRBJ1-4; D may be TRBD1 (5 bases). V lost 6 bases and J 6 bases, leaving 11 bases between the germline ends. The CDR3 loop spans 13 amino acids. The germline CDR1 and CDR2 sequences are MNHNY and SVGAGI (reference sequence).

The rearrangement uses TRBV5-1 and TRBJ2-1, with D possibly being TRBD1 or TRBD2 (5 bases each). Germline-derived CDR1 and CDR2 are SGHRS and YFSETQ. The V and J ends lost 0 bases and 6 bases respectively, with 13 bases between them. The CDR3 runs 15 residues. The CDR3 nucleotides are TGCGCCAGCAGCTTGGTCGGGGACCAACTCAATGAGCAGTTCTTC. Its translation: CASSLVGDQLNEQFF.

There are a few counts of this clonotype. This sequence may be a read error, since a much larger clone differs from it by one base. The rearrangement links TRBV30 to TRBJ1-4, with a weak D call TRBD1 (5 bases). V gave up 1 base and J gave up 8 bases, with 11 bases separating them. The V gene's germline CDR1 is GTSNPN and CDR2 SVGIG (reference sequence). This CDR3 contains 13 residues. The CDR3 sequence: CAWSGGAAEKLFF. In DNA form, the CDR3 reads TGTGCCTGGAGTGGTGGGGCTGCAGAAAAACTGTTTTTT.

There are a few counts of this clonotype. The CDR3 region is CASSSGHMETQYF. The CDR3 DNA is TGTGCCAGCAGCTCGGGCCACATGGAGACCCAGTACTTC. The chain employs TRBV11-2 and TRBJ2-5, with no clear D. Germline values: CDR1 SGHAT, CDR2 FQNNGV. The CDR3 loop spans 13 amino acids. Trimming pared 4 bases from V and 5 bases from J, leaving 11 bases between.

This clonotype was seen ten or more times. The V and J genes are TRBV10-3 and TRBJ2-7; no reliable D call. This CDR3 is built from 14 residues. Germline CDR1 is ENHRY and CDR2 is SYGVKD. Trimming shortened V by 2 bases and J by 3 bases, and 11 bases separated the two germline ends. CDR3 in DNA: TGTGCCATCAGTGAGGCACCTACCCTCTACGAGCAGTACTTC. Amino acid sequence: CAISEAPTLYEQYF.

V usage is TRBV7-2 and J usage is TRBJ2-7, with 11 bases lining up with TRBD2. Trimming removed 4 bases from V and 6 bases from J; junction bases left unmatched: 8. The CDR3 length is 15 residues. Germline V lookup: CDR1 SGHTA, CDR2 FQGNSA. The CDR3 nucleotides are TGTGCCAGCAGCTATATTAGCGGGGGGGCTGGCGAGCAGTACTTC. Protein sequence: CASSYISGGAGEQYF. Complete variable domain (other parts from reference TRBV7-2 and TRBJ2-7): GAGVSQSPSNKVTEKGKDVELRCDPISGHTALYWYRQSLGQGLEFLIYFQGNSAPDKSGLPSDRFSAERTGGSVSTLTIQRTQQEDSAVYLCASSYISGGAGEQYFGPGTRLTVT.

This clonotype has just a few counts. The rearrangement links TRBV2 to TRBJ2-7, with a tentative D call TRBD1 (6 bases). The CDR3 runs 13 residues. Trimming removed 7 bases from V and 2 bases from J, with 12 bases in between. CDR1 is SNHLY and CDR2 is FYNNEI in the germline V gene. CDR3 protein: CASKVGATYEQYF. In DNA, the CDR3 is TGTGCCAGCAAGGTGGGGGCAACCTACGAGCAGTACTTC.

Only a few counts were recorded for this clonotype. J is TRBJ1-4 and V is TRBV27; TRBD1 matches at 10 bases. V shed 5 bases and J 8 bases; nucleotides not matched to a gene: 5. Germline values: CDR1 MNHEY, CDR2 SMNVEV (reference sequence). CDR3 size: 14 residues. The CDR3 DNA sequence: TGTGCCAGCAGTACCCGGACAGGGGGAGAAAAACTGTTTTTT. This gives the protein CASSTRTGGEKLFF.

The V gene is TRBV29-1, the J gene TRBJ2-1; 7 bases fit TRBD1. CDR3 size: 15 residues. Germline V lookup: CDR1 SQVTM, CDR2 ANQGSEA. The V gene end was trimmed by 6 bases and the J gene end by 6 bases; junction bases not matched to a gene: 14. This chain's CDR3 is CSVGADRPSINEQFF. In nucleotides, the CDR3 is TGCAGCGTGGGGGCGGACAGGCCGTCGATCAATGAGCAGTTCTTC.

In its sample, this clonotype was seen many times. The J gene is TRBJ2-7, the V gene TRBV4-2; no clear D. Looked up from germline, CDR1 is LGHNA and CDR2 is YNFKEQ. This CDR3 has 12 residues. V lost 6 bases and J 6 bases, leaving 12 bases between the germline ends. The CDR3 protein is CASRGGQTEQYF. The CDR3 coding sequence is TGTGCCAGCAGAGGTGGGCAAACCGAGCAGTACTTC.

This clonotype came up a few times. The rearrangement uses TRBV4-2 and TRBJ2-2, with 9 bases that match TRBD1. Germline V gene sequence: CDR1 LGHNA, CDR2 YNFKEQ. CDR3 length: 15 amino acids. J gave up 7 bases and V 1 base, and 4 bases lay outside the gene matches. The CDR3 spells CASSQGTGAGGELFF. The CDR3 bases are TGTGCCAGCAGCCAAGGGACAGGGGCAGGCGGGGAGCTGTTTTTT.

This sequence joins TRBV9 and TRBJ2-2; 7 bases map to TRBD1. The CDR3 has 13 amino acids. Trimming cost V 3 bases and J 11 bases; bases outside gene matches: 7. Per germline, CDR1 SGDLS and CDR2 YYNGEE. The CDR3 DNA sequence: TGTGCCAGCAGCGAGACAGGGATAGGAGAGCTGTTTTTT. As protein: CASSETGIGELFF.

This clonotype appeared once. The V gene is TRBV6-6, the J gene TRBJ2-1; 7 nucleotides match TRBD2. V shed 2 bases and J 0 bases; nucleotides not matched to a gene: 4. The length of the CDR3 is 16 residues. Per germline, CDR1 MNHNY and CDR2 SVGAGI (reference sequence). In DNA form, the CDR3 reads TGTGCCAGCAGTTACGGGGGGGGAAACTCCTACAATGAGCAGTTCTTC. It translates to CASSYGGGNSYNEQFF.

The chain recombines TRBV15 with TRBJ2-7, with a tentative D call TRBD2 (6 bases). Germline-derived CDR1 and CDR2 are LNHNV and YYDKDF (reference sequence). The CDR3 has 15 amino acids. The V and J ends lost 1 base and 7 bases respectively, with 17 bases between them. The CDR3 DNA follows: TGTGCCACCAGCAGAGGGGATAGCACCAGCGGGGAGCAGTACTTC. It yields the protein CATSRGDSTSGEQYF.

The table lists this clonotype with many counts. The chain employs TRBV29-1 and TRBJ1-4; unclear D gene. V gave up 1 base and J gave up 11 bases, with 20 bases separating them. From germline, CDR1 is SQVTM and CDR2 ANQGSEA. The CDR3 contains 15 residues. CDR3 amino acids: CSVEAAPEGRAKLFF. The CDR3 DNA reads as TGCAGCGTTGAAGCGGCCCCTGAGGGAAGAGCGAAACTGTTTTTT.

This clonotype was picked up a small number of times. The chain carries TRBV9 and TRBJ2-5; 7 bases are a match to TRBD2. Germline CDR1 and CDR2: SGDLS and YYNGEE. The CDR3 has 15 amino acids. J gave up 11 bases and V 0 bases, and 13 bases lay outside the gene matches. The CDR3 DNA sequence: TGTGCCAGCAGCGTAGTACCGGGGGGTATCAATGAGCAGTACTTC. It is translated as CASSVVPGGINEQYF.

This clonotype came up a few times. The chain combines TRBV29-1 with TRBJ2-6; D remains unclear. The CDR3 runs 14 residues. Trimming removed 5 bases from V and 4 bases from J, with 12 bases in between. CDR1 SQVTM and CDR2 ANQGSEA come from the germline V gene. CDR3 sequence reads: CSVNPGLGANVLTF. The DNA for the CDR3 is TGCAGCGTTAATCCGGGTTTGGGGGCCAACGTCCTGACTTTC.

This chain connects TRBV27 to TRBJ2-7; maybe TRBD2 (6 bases). Germline V gene data show CDR1 as MNHEY and CDR2 as SMNVEV (reference sequence). This CDR3 contains 14 residues. V lost 3 bases and J lost 6, with 15 bases in between. In nucleotides, the CDR3 is TGTGCCAGCAGTTTTAGCCGGGACTCTTCCGAGCAGTACTTC. It encodes CASSFSRDSSEQYF.

This clonotype was recorded once. The chain is built from TRBV5-1 and TRBJ2-5; 7 nucleotides align to TRBD1. The CDR3 loop spans 17 amino acids. Looked up from germline, CDR1 is SGHRS and CDR2 is YFSETQ. The V gene end was trimmed by 1 base and the J gene end by 4 bases; junction bases not matched to a gene: 13. This CDR3 is CASSLLVQGVLGETQYF. Here the CDR3 DNA reads TGCGCCAGCAGCTTGCTGGTCCAGGGGGTGTTGGGAGAGACCCAGTACTTC.

As for this clonotype: One junction end disagrees with the germline gene, perhaps due to a read error. J is TRBJ2-7 and V is TRBV11-1; D possibly uses TRBD1 or TRBD2 (5 bases each). The J call may be wrong; the DNA end is better matched by TRBJ2-4. This CDR3 comprises 16 residues. Germline V gene lookup returns CDR1 SGHAT and CDR2 FQDESV (reference sequence). The DNA of the CDR3 is TGTACCAGCAGCTTAGTGACAAGAGGGGATATCGGCATTCAGTACTTC. Encoded protein: CTSSLVTRGDIGIQYF.

The chain uses TRBV20-1 and TRBJ2-1, with a weak D call TRBD1 (6 bases). The CDR3 contains 16 residues. The ends were cut back, 3 bases at V and 5 bases at J, with 20 bases in the middle. CDR1 and CDR2 (germline): DFQATT, SNEGSKA (reference sequence). The CDR3 spells CSASYTGKLLDNEQFF. Here the CDR3 DNA reads TGCAGTGCTAGTTACACAGGGAAGTTGCTAGACAATGAGCAGTTCTTC.

CDR3 DNA sequence: TGTGCCAGCAGCGTATCGGGACTAGCGGGAGCCTCGGGGGAGACCCAGTACTTC. This translates into CASSVSGLAGASGETQYF. The chain carries TRBV7-3 and TRBJ2-7; the match to TRBD2 covers 14 bases. The J call may be incorrect, as the DNA end agrees better with TRBJ2-5. The CDR3 is made up of 18 amino acids. The germline gives CDR1 SGHTA, CDR2 FQGTGA.

V and J are TRBV4-3 and TRBJ2-2, with D tentatively TRBD1 (6 bases). Germline values: CDR1 LGHNA, CDR2 YSLEER. This CDR3 region has 14 residues. V was pared by 3 bases and J by 6 bases, with 11 bases between. CDR3 amino acids: CASSHRTGSGELFF. For the CDR3, the DNA is TGCGCCAGCAGCCACCGAACAGGGTCCGGGGAGCTGTTTTTT.

In this sample, this clonotype turned up a few times. A much larger clone is a single base away; this may be a read error. The rearrangement links TRBV29-1 to TRBJ2-7; 9 nucleotides match TRBD1. V dropped 4 bases and J dropped 7; count of bases not matched to a gene: 8. CDR1 and CDR2 from the germline V gene are SQVTM and ANQGSEA. CDR3 length equals 13 residues. The CDR3 region has the DNA TGCAGCGTTGTTTTGGACAGGGGCCATGAGCAGTACTTC. Protein: CSVVLDRGHEQYF.

The V call is TRBV13, the J call TRBJ2-4; D is ambiguous. Near its end, the DNA agrees better with TRBJ2-5, so the J call may be wrong. The germline gives CDR1 PRHDT, CDR2 FYEKMQ (reference sequence). This CDR3 has 16 amino acids. The CDR3 spells CASSPTVRRNWETQYF. CDR3 coding DNA: TGTGCCAGCAGCCCCACTGTTCGACGTAATTGGGAGACCCAGTACTTC.

This clonotype appeared once. The V gene is TRBV4-3, the J gene TRBJ2-7; the D gene is possibly TRBD2 (6 bases). CDR1 and CDR2 (germline): LGHNA, YSLEER. V was cut by 8 bases and J by 5 bases, with 22 bases left in between. The CDR3 is 15 amino acids. The CDR3 sequence: CASGPGTLQGNEQYF. The CDR3 coding sequence is TGCGCCAGCGGTCCCGGGACTCTGCAAGGGAACGAGCAGTACTTC.